These 21 T cell receptor beta chains came from one sample sequenced in a study of T cell repertoires in cytomegalovirus infection. A single record per CDR3 protein comes from TCRdb applying MiXCR to the reads. The table records about 260,000 distinct CDR3 sequences, over 8% of them present only once. What was sequenced was PBMCs. These receptors were collected from a human donor in good health (CMV status not recorded). Some clones in this sample may be carry-over from other donors' samples.

This clonotype was seen repeatedly, ten times or more. This sequence joins TRBV7-8 and TRBJ2-1; D unclear. The CDR3 spans 15 residues. V was shortened by 5 bases and J by 6 bases, with 17 bases between the two germline ends. Per the germline V gene, CDR1 is SGHVS and CDR2 is FQNEAQ. The CDR3 DNA follows: TGTGCCAGCAGCCCCCCGGGTTATTCCCTCAATGAGCAGTTCTTC. Translating gives CASSPPGYSLNEQFF. The full variable domain, rest sourced from reference TRBV7-8 and TRBJ2-1, is GAGVSQSPRYKVAKRGQDVALRCDPISGHVSLFWYQQALGQGPEFLTYFQNEAQLDKSGLPSDRFFAERPEGSVSTLKIQRTQQEDSAVYLCASSPPGYSLNEQFFGPGTRLTVL.

The sample holds many counts of this clonotype. V usage is TRBV7-2 and J usage is TRBJ1-1; D not certain. The V end was cut by 4 bases, the J end by 3 bases, with 9 bases between. There are 13 residues in the CDR3. The germline CDR1 and CDR2 sequences are SGHTA and FQGNSA. The chain's CDR3 is CASSSIGYTEAFF. CDR3 DNA sequence: TGTGCCAGCAGCTCTATTGGGTACACTGAAGCTTTCTTT.

The J gene is TRBJ2-7, the V gene TRBV4-3, with D hard to call. V was clipped by 0 bases and J by 8 bases, with 14 bases between them. This CDR3 region has 14 residues. Germline V gives CDR1 LGHNA, CDR2 YSLEER. CDR3 DNA: TGCGCCAGCAGCCAAGAACGGATCTCAGGTCAGCAGTACTTC. Protein: CASSQERISGQQYF.

The chain joins TRBV2 to TRBJ1-1, with D tentatively TRBD1 (6 bases). V was shortened by 4 bases and J by 0 bases, with 12 bases between the two germline ends. CDR3 length: 15 residues. Germline V lookup: CDR1 SNHLY, CDR2 FYNNEI. CDR3 in DNA: TGTGCCAGCAGTGGCAACAGGGTCATGAACACTGAAGCTTTCTTT. This sequence encodes CASSGNRVMNTEAFF.

This clonotype was observed a few times. The V call is TRBV9, the J call TRBJ2-5; no definite D call. There are 11 residues in the CDR3. V lost 5 bases and J 7 bases, leaving 9 bases between the germline ends. The germline V gene encodes CDR1 SGDLS and CDR2 YYNGEE. Here the CDR3 reads CASSTPGTQYF. CDR3 in DNA: TGTGCCAGCAGTACCCCGGGGACCCAGTACTTC.

At least ten counts were recorded for this clonotype. This chain links TRBV11-2 with TRBJ2-7; TRBD1 might be the D (6 bases). CDR1 and CDR2 (germline): SGHAT, FQNNGV. V lost 11 bases, J lost 6 bases, and 14 bases lay in between. This CDR3 is 11 amino acids long. The CDR3 DNA sequence: TGTGCCTGGGGGCAGGGCGGCGAGCAGTACTTC. Its protein is CAWGQGGEQYF.

This clonotype was observed a few times. The rearrangement links TRBV11-3 to TRBJ2-6, with D possibly being TRBD1 or TRBD2 (5 bases each). With 4 bases removed from V and 3 bases from J, the gap between germline ends came to 10 bases. The CDR3 spans 15 residues. Germline V gene data show CDR1 as SGHNT and CDR2 as YENEEA. CDR3 residues: CASSSGTGGANVLTF. The CDR3, as DNA: TGTGCCAGCAGCTCCGGGACGGGTGGGGCCAACGTCCTGACTTTC.

This clonotype has more than one count but fewer than ten. This rearrangement joins TRBV15 to TRBJ2-7, with no clear D. The germline gives CDR1 LNHNV, CDR2 YYDKDF (reference sequence). V shed 1 base and J shed 5 bases, with 12 bases lying between them. The CDR3 spans 14 residues. CDR3 sequence (DNA): TGTGCCACCAGCAGAGCGACGGCCGGGCACGAGCAGTACTTC. Translated, it gives CATSRATAGHEQYF.

This clonotype has just a few counts. The rearrangement links TRBV3-1 to TRBJ1-2; 8 bases fit TRBD1. V lost 3 bases and J lost 4; bases outside the gene matches: 7. Germline CDR1 reads LGHDT; CDR2 reads YNNKEL (reference sequence). The CDR3 extends over 15 amino acids. The CDR3 is CASSQVIQGVYGYTF. CDR3 coding DNA: TGTGCCAGCAGCCAGGTTATACAGGGGGTCTATGGCTACACCTTC.

This clonotype was recorded many times. The chain is built from TRBV7-9 and TRBJ1-2; D is unresolved. The germline V gene encodes CDR1 SEHNR and CDR2 FQNEAQ (reference sequence). This CDR3 is 10 amino acids long. The CDR3: CDVGNYGYTF. The CDR3 DNA follows: TGTGATGTAGGGAACTATGGCTACACCTTC.

Ten or more counts support this clonotype. The rearrangement links TRBV7-2 to TRBJ2-7; the match to TRBD1 covers 7 bases. The V gene end was trimmed by 5 bases and the J gene end by 1 base; junction bases not matched to a gene: 5. CDR1 SGHTA and CDR2 FQGNSA come from the germline V gene. This CDR3 comprises 14 residues. CDR3 bases: TGTGCCAGCAGCCTACAGGGGCTTTCCTACGAGCAGTACTTC. Its protein product is CASSLQGLSYEQYF.

This clonotype has at least ten counts. This rearrangement joins TRBV7-8 to TRBJ2-1; perhaps D is TRBD1 or TRBD2 (5 bases each). CDR1 is SGHVS, CDR2 FQNEAQ, per germline. V lost 5 bases, J lost 1 base, and 12 bases lay in between. The CDR3 is 15 amino acids. This CDR3 is CASSRDGRSYNEQFF. The CDR3 nucleotides are TGTGCCAGCAGCCGGGACGGTCGTTCCTACAATGAGCAGTTCTTC.

This clonotype has a count of ten or more. The V gene is TRBV5-4, the J gene TRBJ2-1; the match to TRBD2 covers 9 bases. Trimming at V came to 0 bases and at J to 15 bases, leaving 7 bases not matched to a gene. This CDR3 spans 13 amino acids. Germline CDR1 and CDR2: SGHNT and YYREEE (reference sequence). CDR3 DNA sequence: TGTGCCAGCAGCTTGGAAATAGCGGGAGTCGGGTTCTTC. Translated, it gives CASSLEIAGVGFF.

This clonotype was seen at least ten times. V and J are TRBV7-6 and TRBJ1-5, with D unclear. Trimming left V 2 bases short and J 6 bases short, with 8 bases between. Looked up from germline, CDR1 is SGHVS and CDR2 is FNYEAQ. The CDR3 loop spans 13 amino acids. CDR3 sequence (DNA): TGTGCCAGCAGCTTATCGGTTGGTCAGCCCCAGCATTTT. Translated, it gives CASSLSVGQPQHF.

V and J are TRBV2 and TRBJ1-4; no firm D call. The germline gives CDR1 SNHLY, CDR2 FYNNEI. The V end lost 4 bases, the J end lost 2 bases, and 11 bases lay between the germline ends. The CDR3 covers 15 residues. The chain's CDR3 is CASSVMLGTNEKLFF. In DNA, the CDR3 is TGTGCCAGCAGTGTAATGTTAGGTACTAATGAAAAACTGTTTTTT.

This clonotype was detected many times. This sequence joins TRBV7-9 and TRBJ1-2, with D maybe TRBD1 (6 bases). The V end lost 2 bases, the J end lost 6 bases, and 16 bases lay between the germline ends. Germline V gene sequence: CDR1 SEHNR, CDR2 FQNEAQ (reference sequence). This CDR3 has 15 amino acids. The CDR3 nucleotides read TGTGCCAGCAGCTTACCCCAGGGGACGATTCATGGCTACACCTTC. This sequence encodes CASSLPQGTIHGYTF. The full variable domain, its missing parts supplied by reference TRBV7-9 and TRBJ1-2, is DTGVSQNPRHKITKRGQNVTFRCDPISEHNRLYWYRQTLGQGPEFLTYFQNEAQLEKSRLLSDRFSAERPKGSFSTLEIQRTEQGDSAMYLCASSLPQGTIHGYTFGSGTRLTVV.

This clonotype appeared many times. The chain recombines TRBV7-9 with TRBJ1-2, with TRBD1 identical over 7 bases. The J segment lost 6 bases and the V segment lost 2 bases, leaving 9 bases of the junction unmatched. Germline CDR1 is SEHNR and CDR2 is FQNEAQ (reference sequence). CDR3 length equals 15 residues. The CDR3 DNA reads as TGTGCCAGCAGCTTAATTGGGGCTACAGGGGATGGCTACACCTTC. It translates to CASSLIGATGDGYTF.

This clonotype came up many times. J is TRBJ2-6 and V is TRBV6-1; D remains ambiguous. The CDR3 spans 14 residues. V was trimmed by 5 bases and J by 3 bases, leaving 8 bases between them. From germline, CDR1 is MNHNS and CDR2 SASEGT. The CDR3 spells CASSRQRGANVLTF. CDR3 DNA sequence: TGTGCCAGCAGTCGGCAGCGTGGGGCCAACGTCCTGACTTTC.

The rearrangement uses TRBV18 and TRBJ1-5; 9 bases line up with TRBD1. The CDR3 extends over 15 amino acids. CDR1 KGHSH and CDR2 LQKENI come from the germline V gene. Trimming cost V 3 bases and J 9 bases; bases outside gene matches: 9. CDR3 amino acids: CASSPTSGTGMPQHF. The CDR3 nucleotides read TGTGCCAGCTCACCCACGAGCGGGACAGGGATGCCCCAGCATTTT. Full variable domain (outside the CDR3, taken from reference TRBV18 and TRBJ1-5): NAGVMQNPRHLVRRRGQEARLRCSPMKGHSHVYWYRQLPEEGLKFMVYLQKENIIDESGMPKERFSAEFPKEGPSILRIQQVVRGDSAAYFCASSPTSGTGMPQHFGDGTRLSIL.

This clonotype has a handful of counts. The rearrangement joins TRBV6-6 to TRBJ1-1, with D possibly TRBD1 on 5 matching bases. The CDR3 is 18 residues long. CDR1 and CDR2 from the germline V gene are MNHNY and SVGAGI (reference sequence). The V gene lost 0 bases and the J gene lost 2 bases, with 19 bases spanning the gap. The CDR3 here is CASSYSRQGEWGNTEAFF. CDR3 DNA: TGTGCCAGCAGTTACTCGCGGCAGGGCGAGTGGGGTAACACTGAAGCTTTCTTT.

Ten or more counts support this clonotype. The chain recombines TRBV7-8 with TRBJ1-1; D possibly corresponds to TRBD1 (5 bases). The CDR3 is made up of 15 amino acids. V was cut by 0 bases and J by 4 bases, with 12 bases left in between. The germline CDR1 and CDR2 sequences are SGHVS and FQNEAQ. The CDR3 DNA follows: TGTGCCAGCAGCTTAGCTGCGGGGGTGAGCACTGAAGCTTTCTTT. As protein: CASSLAAGVSTEAFF.